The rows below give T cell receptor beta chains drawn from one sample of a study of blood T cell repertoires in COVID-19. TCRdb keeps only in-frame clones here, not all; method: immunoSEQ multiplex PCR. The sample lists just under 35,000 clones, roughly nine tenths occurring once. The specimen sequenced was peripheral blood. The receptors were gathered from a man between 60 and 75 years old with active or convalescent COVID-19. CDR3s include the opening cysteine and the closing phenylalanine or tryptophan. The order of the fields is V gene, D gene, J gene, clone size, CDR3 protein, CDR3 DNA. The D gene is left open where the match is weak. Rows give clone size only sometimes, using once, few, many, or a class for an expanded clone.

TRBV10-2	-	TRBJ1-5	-	CASSEQGGGRDQPQHF	TGCGCCAGCAGTGAGCAGGGAGGGGGAAGGGATCAGCCCCAGCATTTT
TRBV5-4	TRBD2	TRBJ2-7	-	CASSYTSGGPTTYEQYF	TGTGCCAGCAGCTATACTAGCGGGGGGCCGACTACCTACGAGCAGTACTTC
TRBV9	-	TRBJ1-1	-	CASSVDAGNTEAFF	TGTGCCAGCAGCGTAGATGCAGGGAACACTGAAGCTTTCTTT
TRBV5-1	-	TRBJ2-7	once	CASSLGQLPSYEQYF	TGCGCCAGCAGCTTGGGACAGTTGCCCTCCTACGAGCAGTACTTC
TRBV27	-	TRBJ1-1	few	CASSFSSTEAFF	TGTGCCAGCAGTTTTAGCAGCACTGAAGCTTTCTTT
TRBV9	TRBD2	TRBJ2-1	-	CASSVRTSGVNEQFF	TGTGCCAGCAGCGTACGGACTAGCGGGGTTAATGAGCAGTTCTTC
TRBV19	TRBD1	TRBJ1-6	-	CASSPWRVQGTRSPLHF	TGTGCCAGTAGTCCCTGGAGAGTACAGGGGACTCGTTCACCCCTCCACTTT
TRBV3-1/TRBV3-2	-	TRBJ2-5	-	CASSPIGVQETQYF	TGTGCCAGCAGCCCGATCGGGGTCCAAGAGACCCAGTACTTC
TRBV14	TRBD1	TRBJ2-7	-	CASSLRRGLDYEQYF	TGTGCCAGCAGCCTGAGAAGGGGGCTTGACTACGAGCAGTACTTC
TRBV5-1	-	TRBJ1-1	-	CASSLVVADPTEAFF	TGCGCCAGCAGCTTGGTGGTTGCGGATCCCACTGAAGCTTTCTTT
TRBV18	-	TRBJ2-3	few	CASSPHAGIDTQYF	TGTGCCAGCTCACCACACGCGGGGATAGATACGCAGTATTTT
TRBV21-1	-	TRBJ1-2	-	CASSHRTDYGYTF	TGTGCCAGCAGCCACCGGACAGATTATGGCTACACCTTC
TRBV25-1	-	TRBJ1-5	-	CASSEPGANQPQHF	TGTGCCAGCAGTGAACCTGGGGCCAATCAGCCCCAGCATTTT
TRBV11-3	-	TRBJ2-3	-	CASSLKRSDTQYF	TGTGCCAGCAGCTTAAAACGGTCGGATACGCAGTATTTT
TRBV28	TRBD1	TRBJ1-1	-	CASFPTGVTEAFF	TGTGCCAGCTTTCCTACAGGGGTCACTGAAGCTTTCTTT
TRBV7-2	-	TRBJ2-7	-	CASSFGGDLGEQYF	TGTGCCAGCAGCTTCGGGGGTGACCTGGGGGAGCAGTACTTC
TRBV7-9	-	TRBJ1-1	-	CASSTPDRKKAFF	TGTGCCAGCAGCACCCCGGACAGAAAAAAAGCTTTCTTT
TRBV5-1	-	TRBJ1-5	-	CASSLEDSLNQPQHF	TGCGCCAGCAGTTTGGAGGACAGTCTCAATCAGCCCCAGCATTTT
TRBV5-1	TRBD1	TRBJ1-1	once	CASSLAPGTGRTEAFF	TGCGCCAGCAGCTTGGCTCCCGGGACAGGCAGGACTGAAGCTTTCTTT
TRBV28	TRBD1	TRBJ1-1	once	CASSTGGAAEAFF	TGTGCCAGCAGTACAGGGGGCGCAGCAGAAGCTTTCTTT
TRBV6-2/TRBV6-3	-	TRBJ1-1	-	CASSYSVTVEAFF	TGTGCCAGCAGTTACTCGGTGACAGTTGAAGCTTTCTTT
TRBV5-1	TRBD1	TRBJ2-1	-	CASSLEGQVYNEQFF	TGCGCCAGCAGCTTGGAGGGACAGGTTTACAATGAGCAGTTCTTC
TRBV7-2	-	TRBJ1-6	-	CASSLDYRPLASPLHF	TGTGCCAGCAGCTTAGATTACAGGCCACTTGCGTCACCCCTCCACTTT
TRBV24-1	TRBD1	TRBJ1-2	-	CATSDGDPGQGIHGYTF	TGTGCCACCAGTGATGGTGACCCGGGACAGGGTATCCATGGCTACACCTTC
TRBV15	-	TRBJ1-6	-	CATSRARDKFRTLHF	TGTGCCACCAGCAGAGCTCGGGATAAGTTCAGGACCCTCCACTTT
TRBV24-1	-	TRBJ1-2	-	CATSDLGVMTGYGYTF	TGTGCCACCAGTGATTTGGGGGTGATGACAGGCTATGGCTACACCTTC
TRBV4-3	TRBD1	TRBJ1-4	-	CASSQEISDREEKLFF	TGCGCCAGCAGCCAAGAAATCTCGGACAGGGAGGAAAAACTGTTTTTT
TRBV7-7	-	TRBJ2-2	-	CASSPTLGTNTGELFF	TGTGCTAGCAGCCCCACGCTTGGGACAAACACCGGGGAGCTGTTTTTT
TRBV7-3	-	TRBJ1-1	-	CASSVQMNTEAFF	TGTGCCAGCAGCGTACAGATGAACACTGAAGCTTTCTTT